The rows below give T cell receptor beta chains drawn from one sample of a study of vaccination effects on CD4 cells after COVID-19. Antigens of these TCRs are unknown. This table comes from immunoSEQ multiplex PCR, and its TCRdb copy is limited to in-frame clones, with some not included. The data hold about 79,000 clones, with 70% to 75% observed a single time. The source material was CD4+ T cells from PBMCs cultured with HCoV-229E spike peptides, sampled before COVID-19 vaccination. The receptors stem from a human donor who received a COVID-19 vaccine. CDR3s include the opening cysteine and the closing phenylalanine or tryptophan. A D gene is named only where the DNA matches it firmly. Clone size appears in some rows only: once, few, many, or a class for an expanded clone.

>.|TRBV2|.|TRBJ1-2
CASSDRGLNYGYTF
TGTGCCAGCAGTGATCGGGGACTTAACTATGGCTACACCTTC
>.|TRBV9|.|TRBJ1-2
CASSVDWGRGYGYTF
TGTGCCAGCAGCGTAGATTGGGGGAGGGGCTATGGCTACACCTTC
>few|TRBV19|TRBD2|TRBJ2-3
CASCRAGADTQYF
TGTGCCAGTTGTCGGGCGGGGGCAGATACGCAGTATTTT
>.|TRBV2|.|TRBJ1-2
CASSHQGASDGYTF
TGTGCCAGCAGTCACCAGGGTGCCAGCGATGGCTACACCTTC
>.|TRBV6-5|.|TRBJ1-6
CASGRTGAQNSPLHF
TGTGCCAGTGGGAGGACGGGGGCACAAAATTCACCCCTCCACTTT
>.|TRBV18|.|TRBJ2-1
CASSPEGGTLYNEQFF
TGTGCCAGCTCCCCGGAGGGGGGGACTCTCTACAATGAGCAGTTCTTC
>once|TRBV9|.|TRBJ1-1
CASSVSGAGTEAFF
TGTGCCAGCAGCGTTTCCGGGGCGGGCACTGAAGCTTTCTTT
>.|TRBV3-1/TRBV3-2|.|TRBJ2-3
CASSPSWGLRAQYF
TGTGCCAGCAGCCCGTCTTGGGGGCTCCGTGCGCAGTATTTT
>few|TRBV19|.|TRBJ1-2
CASSIDGRSYGYTF
TGTGCCAGTAGTATCGACGGACGGTCTTATGGCTACACCTTC
>.|TRBV19|.|TRBJ1-5
CASSIRGTSEGPQHF
TGTGCCAGTAGTATTAGGGGGACGTCGGAGGGGCCCCAGCATTTT
>.|TRBV10-3|.|TRBJ1-3
CAISEFPGAGNTIYF
TGTGCCATCAGTGAGTTTCCGGGTGCTGGAAACACCATATATTTT
>.|TRBV11-1|.|TRBJ2-3
CASSLSWQGSTDTQYF
TGTGCCAGCAGCTTGTCTTGGCAGGGGTCGACAGATACGCAGTATTTT
>.|TRBV5-8|TRBD2|TRBJ2-3
CASSTGTSGYMDTQYF
TGTGCCAGCAGCACAGGGACTAGCGGGTATATGGATACGCAGTATTTT
>.|TRBV2|TRBD1|TRBJ1-4
CASSGDSEKLFF
TGTGCCAGCAGTGGGGACAGCGAAAAACTGTTTTTT
>.|TRBV6-5|.|TRBJ1-6
CASSYYPGSNSPLHF
TGTGCCAGCAGTTACTACCCAGGATCTAATTCACCCCTCCACTTT
>.|TRBV6-5|.|TRBJ2-1
CASSYIGSEQFF
TGTGCCAGCAGTTACATTGGGAGTGAGCAGTTCTTC
>.|TRBV9|.|TRBJ1-5
CASSVDVNQPQHF
TGTGCCAGCAGCGTAGACGTCAATCAGCCCCAGCATTTT
>.|TRBV19|.|TRBJ1-1
CASIYELGTEAFF
TGTGCCAGTATTTACGAATTGGGAACTGAAGCTTTCTTT
>.|TRBV19|TRBD1|TRBJ1-6
CASRGRRTGLNSPLHF
TGTGCCAGTAGGGGACGACGGACAGGCCTTAACTCACCCCTCCACTTT
>.|TRBV5-1|.|TRBJ1-4
CASSLGGEKLFF
TGCGCCAGCAGCTTGGGGGGGGAAAAACTGTTTTTT
>.|TRBV5-1|.|TRBJ1-2
CASRSTGGDGGYTF
TGCGCCAGCAGATCCACTGGAGGGGACGGAGGCTACACCTTC
>few|TRBV25-1|.|TRBJ1-5
CASSEYTYSNQPQHF
TGTGCCAGCAGTGAATACACCTATAGCAATCAGCCCCAGCATTTT
>few|TRBV25-1|.|TRBJ1-1
CASAGGWAFF
TGTGCCAGCGCGGGGGGATGGGCTTTCTTT
>once|TRBV5-1|TRBD2|TRBJ2-1
CASSLVQRGGQVEQFF
TGCGCCAGCAGCTTGGTCCAGCGGGGGGGCCAGGTTGAGCAGTTCTTC
>few|TRBV18|TRBD1|TRBJ1-3
CASSRLSGTGGNTIYF
TGTGCCAGCTCTCGGCTATCCGGGACAGGGGGAAACACCATATATTTT
>.|TRBV6-1|TRBD2|TRBJ2-3
CASSERQGRAGGGDTQYF
TGTGCCAGCAGTGAAAGGCAAGGCAGAGCGGGGGGCGGGGATACGCAGTATTTT
>.|TRBV4-1|.|TRBJ2-2
CASSQAQNDGELFF
TGCGCCAGCAGCCAAGCGCAGAACGACGGGGAGCTGTTTTTT
>.|TRBV6-5|TRBD1|TRBJ1-2
CASVRDRGYGYTF
TGTGCCAGCGTTCGGGACAGGGGTTATGGCTACACCTTC
>.|TRBV2|TRBD1|TRBJ1-2
CASSPGQGISYGYTF
TGTGCCAGCAGTCCTGGACAGGGGATAAGCTATGGCTACACCTTC
>.|TRBV7-7|TRBD1|TRBJ2-2
CASSLGGTGTGELFF
TGTGCCAGCAGCTTAGGCGGGACAGGGACCGGGGAGCTGTTTTTT
>.|TRBV18|.|TRBJ2-2
CASSPNLNTGELFF
TGTGCCAGCTCACCGAATTTAAACACCGGGGAGCTGTTTTTT
>few|TRBV2|TRBD1|TRBJ1-2
CASRLRQGSYGYTF
TGTGCCAGCAGATTACGACAGGGTTCCTATGGCTACACCTTC
>.|TRBV25-1|TRBD1|TRBJ1-1
CASRGQGGEAFF
TGTGCCAGCAGAGGACAGGGTGGTGAAGCTTTCTTT
>.|TRBV5-4|TRBD1|TRBJ2-4
CASSRQGVGKNIQYF
TGTGCCAGCAGCCGACAGGGGGTCGGCAAAAACATTCAGTACTTC
>.|TRBV7-3|.|TRBJ2-1
CASSLGDNEQFF
TGTGCCAGCAGCTTAGGGGACAATGAGCAGTTCTTC
>once|TRBV24-1|TRBD1|TRBJ2-1
CATSDEGAHSYNEQFF
TGTGCCACCAGTGACGAGGGGGCCCACTCCTACAATGAGCAGTTCTTC
>.|TRBV6-5|TRBD1|TRBJ1-6
CASSWTGGNSPLHF
TGTGCCAGCAGTTGGACAGGTGGTAATTCACCCCTCCACTTT
>.|TRBV19|.|TRBJ1-5
CASSINLGIQPQHF
TGTGCCAGTAGTATTAACTTGGGAATTCAGCCCCAGCATTTT
>.|TRBV6-6|TRBD2|TRBJ2-2
CASSSGGRYTGELFF
TGTGCCAGCAGTAGCGGGGGGCGGTACACCGGGGAGCTGTTTTTT
>.|TRBV6-5|.|TRBJ1-1
CASSYQQGENTEAFF
TGTGCCAGCAGTTACCAACAGGGAGAGAACACTGAAGCTTTCTTT
>.|TRBV5-6|.|TRBJ1-1
CASSLRGERTEAFF
TGTGCCAGCAGCTTGAGGGGGGAGCGGACTGAAGCTTTCTTT
>.|TRBV5-3|.|TRBJ1-5
CARSQVSVAGKTNQPQHF
TGTGCCAGAAGCCAGGTGTCCGTGGCAGGGAAAACAAATCAGCCCCAGCATTTT
>.|TRBV14|TRBD1|TRBJ1-1
CASSQGLGQGSPEAFF
TGTGCCAGCAGCCAAGGTTTGGGACAGGGGTCCCCTGAAGCTTTCTTT
>.|TRBV28|.|TRBJ1-2
CASLTQENGYTF
TGTGCCAGCCTGACCCAGGAGAATGGCTACACCTTC
>few|TRBV30|.|TRBJ1-6
CAWSEQGRTPLHF
TGTGCCTGGAGTGAACAGGGTCGGACACCCCTCCACTTT
>.|TRBV2|.|TRBJ1-2
CASGMVESGYTF
TGTGCCAGCGGCATGGTAGAGAGTGGCTACACCTTC
>.|TRBV12-3/TRBV12-4|.|TRBJ1-2
CASSLTDPYGYTF
TGTGCCAGCAGTTTAACAGATCCTTATGGCTACACCTTC
>few|TRBV5-1|.|TRBJ2-2
CASSARGAKGELFF
TGCGCCAGCAGCGCACGGGGCGCGAAGGGGGAGCTGTTTTTT
>few|TRBV5-4|TRBD1|TRBJ1-2
CASSRDRVNYGYTF
TGTGCCAGCAGCCGGGACAGGGTGAACTATGGCTACACCTTC